Listed below are T cell receptor beta chains from one sample, sequenced in a study of shared clonotypes between healthy human individuals. Profiling relied on immunoSEQ multiplex PCR, and the TCRdb table lists in-frame clones only, not all of them. The sample lists about 2.4 million clones, 93% occurring once. The sequencing input was naive CD4+ T cells from PBMCs. These receptors were taken from a man aged 18 to 30 in good health. Some clones in this sample may be carry-over from other donors' samples. CDR3s include the opening cysteine and the closing phenylalanine or tryptophan. D genes are given only for firm matches. A row's size may be missing; if present it is once, few, many or a size class.

V: TRBV9
J: TRBJ2-2
size: NA
D: TRBD1
CDR3: CASSVQQGAGTGELFF
DNA: TGTGCCAGCAGCGTTCAACAGGGGGCAGGCACCGGGGAGCTGTTTTTT

V: TRBV27
J: TRBJ2-3
size: NA
D: NA
CDR3: CASSLFSPRAGGTDTQYF
DNA: TGTGCCAGCAGTTTATTTAGTCCTCGTGCGGGCGGCACAGATACGCAGTATTTT

V: TRBV6-5
J: TRBJ2-5
size: NA
D: NA
CDR3: CASRAPSSYQETQYF
DNA: TGTGCCAGCAGGGCCCCATCGAGTTACCAAGAGACCCAGTACTTC

V: TRBV18
J: TRBJ2-1
size: NA
D: NA
CDR3: CASSPPGINEQFF
DNA: TGTGCCAGCTCACCCCCGGGGATCAATGAGCAGTTCTTC

V: TRBV27
J: TRBJ2-1
size: once
D: NA
CDR3: CASSLVASSYNEQFF
DNA: TGTGCCAGCAGTTTAGTAGCGAGCTCCTACAATGAGCAGTTCTTC

V: TRBV19
J: TRBJ2-7
size: NA
D: NA
CDR3: CASSMSVGLRHGEQYF
DNA: TGTGCCAGTAGTATGTCTGTCGGACTAAGGCATGGCGAGCAGTACTTC

V: TRBV2
J: TRBJ1-5
size: NA
D: NA
CDR3: CASSVGQPQHF
DNA: TGTGCCAGCAGTGTGGGGCAGCCCCAGCATTTT

V: TRBV27
J: TRBJ1-4
size: NA
D: TRBD1
CDR3: CASSRRGQPNEKLFF
DNA: TGTGCCAGCAGCAGAAGGGGACAGCCTAATGAAAAACTGTTTTTT

V: TRBV27
J: TRBJ1-5
size: NA
D: NA
CDR3: CASSWAPNHQPQHF
DNA: TGTGCCAGCAGTTGGGCCCCTAACCATCAGCCCCAGCATTTT

V: TRBV25-1
J: TRBJ2-7
size: NA
D: NA
CDR3: CASSEYPGGRGGEQYF
DNA: TGTGCCAGCAGTGAATATCCCGGCGGCAGGGGGGGAGAGCAGTACTTC

V: TRBV11-2
J: TRBJ1-3
size: NA
D: NA
CDR3: CASSLDRVSGNTIYF
DNA: TGTGCCAGCAGCTTAGACAGGGTATCGGGAAACACCATATATTTT

V: TRBV28
J: TRBJ1-2
size: NA
D: NA
CDR3: CASSPPPGYNYGYTF
DNA: TGTGCCAGCAGTCCCCCACCGGGGTATAACTATGGCTACACCTTC

V: TRBV5-4
J: TRBJ2-7
size: once
D: TRBD2
CDR3: CASGQSSGSAYEQYF
DNA: TGTGCCAGCGGCCAGTCTAGCGGGAGCGCCTACGAGCAGTACTTC

V: TRBV9
J: TRBJ1-2
size: NA
D: TRBD1
CDR3: CASSPGTVYGYTF
DNA: TGTGCCAGCAGCCCGGGGACAGTTTATGGCTACACCTTC

V: TRBV25-1
J: TRBJ1-2
size: NA
D: TRBD1
CDR3: CASSDGDRVGYTF
DNA: TGTGCCAGCAGTGACGGAGACAGGGTTGGCTACACCTTC

V: TRBV5-1
J: TRBJ1-4
size: NA
D: NA
CDR3: CASSSRTSNEKLFF
DNA: TGCGCCAGCAGCTCGCGGACCTCTAATGAAAAACTGTTTTTT

V: TRBV9
J: TRBJ2-2
size: NA
D: TRBD2
CDR3: CASSTSGANTGELFF
DNA: TGTGCCAGCAGCACTAGCGGTGCGAACACCGGGGAGCTGTTTTTT

V: TRBV9
J: TRBJ2-1
size: NA
D: TRBD2
CDR3: CASSDLAGGGEQFF
DNA: TGTGCCAGCAGCGATCTAGCGGGAGGGGGTGAGCAGTTCTTC

V: TRBV28
J: TRBJ1-6
size: NA
D: NA
CDR3: CASSPGLSPLHF
DNA: TGTGCCAGCAGCCCCGGACTTTCACCCCTCCACTTT

V: TRBV7-2
J: TRBJ1-1
size: NA
D: NA
CDR3: CASSLVGIEAFF
DNA: TGTGCCAGCAGCTTAGTCGGTATTGAAGCTTTCTTT

V: TRBV7-8
J: TRBJ1-1
size: NA
D: NA
CDR3: CASSLAWDFSTEAFF
DNA: TGTGCCAGCAGCTTAGCATGGGATTTCAGCACTGAAGCTTTCTTT

V: TRBV2
J: TRBJ2-7
size: NA
D: NA
CDR3: CASSEQFSEQYF
DNA: TGTGCCAGCAGTGAACAGTTCTCCGAGCAGTACTTC

V: TRBV28
J: TRBJ2-5
size: NA
D: NA
CDR3: CASSLSGRWLAETQYF
DNA: TGTGCCAGCAGTTTATCGGGCCGCTGGCTAGCTGAGACCCAGTACTTC

V: TRBV6-5
J: TRBJ1-1
size: NA
D: TRBD1
CDR3: CASSRQGPMNTEAFF
DNA: TGTGCCAGCAGTCGACAGGGTCCGATGAACACTGAAGCTTTCTTT

V: TRBV7-3
J: TRBJ2-7
size: NA
D: NA
CDR3: CASSLNPGGEQYF
DNA: TGTGCCAGCAGCTTAAACCCCGGAGGCGAGCAGTACTTC

V: TRBV5-1
J: TRBJ1-1
size: few
D: NA
CDR3: CASSFNGVNTEAFF
DNA: TGCGCCAGCAGCTTTAATGGTGTGAACACTGAAGCTTTCTTT

V: TRBV25-1
J: TRBJ1-3
size: NA
D: NA
CDR3: CASSPRGGRPSSGNTIYF
DNA: TGTGCCAGCAGTCCCCGAGGAGGCAGACCTTCCTCTGGAAACACCATATATTTT

V: TRBV10-2
J: TRBJ1-5
size: few
D: NA
CDR3: CASSEWDRVNQPQHF
DNA: TGCGCCAGCAGTGAATGGGATAGGGTAAATCAGCCCCAGCATTTT

V: TRBV11-2
J: TRBJ2-1
size: NA
D: NA
CDR3: CASRSGVLNEQFF
DNA: TGTGCCAGCAGGAGCGGCGTGCTCAATGAGCAGTTCTTC

V: TRBV18
J: TRBJ2-7
size: NA
D: TRBD2
CDR3: CASSPNSGSTYEQYF
DNA: TGTGCCAGCTCACCCAATAGCGGGAGCACCTACGAGCAGTACTTC

V: TRBV5-8
J: TRBJ2-2
size: once
D: NA
CDR3: CASSLKARVSGELFF
DNA: TGTGCCAGCAGCTTGAAGGCCAGGGTTTCTGGGGAGCTGTTTTTT

V: TRBV5-1
J: TRBJ1-1
size: NA
D: TRBD1
CDR3: CASSYTGVYEAFF
DNA: TGCGCCAGCAGCTATACAGGGGTATATGAAGCTTTCTTT

V: TRBV28
J: TRBJ2-7
size: NA
D: TRBD2
CDR3: CASSPYPGLAGKNEQYF
DNA: TGTGCCAGCAGTCCTTACCCGGGACTAGCGGGTAAGAACGAGCAGTACTTC